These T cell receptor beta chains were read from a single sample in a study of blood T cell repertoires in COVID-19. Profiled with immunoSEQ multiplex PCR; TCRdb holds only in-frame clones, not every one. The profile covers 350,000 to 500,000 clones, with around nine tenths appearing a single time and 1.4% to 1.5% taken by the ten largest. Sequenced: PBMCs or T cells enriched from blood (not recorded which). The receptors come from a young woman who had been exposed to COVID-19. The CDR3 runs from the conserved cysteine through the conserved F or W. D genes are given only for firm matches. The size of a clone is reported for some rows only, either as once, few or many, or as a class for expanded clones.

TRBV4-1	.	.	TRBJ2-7	TGCGCCAGCAGCCAAGGACAGGACTACGAGCAGTACTTC	CASSQGQDYEQYF
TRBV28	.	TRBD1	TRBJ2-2	TGTGCCAGCAGCACCAGGGGGCAAACCGGGACTTCCCAGAACACCGGGGAGCTGTTTTTT	CASSTRGQTGTSQNTGELFF
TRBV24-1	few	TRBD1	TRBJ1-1	TGTGCCACCAGTGACCCGGGACAGCCGAACACTGAAGCTTTCTTT	CATSDPGQPNTEAFF
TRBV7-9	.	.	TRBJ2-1	TGTGCCAGCAGCTTCTCAGCGGACTCCTACAATGAGCAGTTCTTC	CASSFSADSYNEQFF
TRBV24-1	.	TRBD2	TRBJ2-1	TGTGCCACCAGTGATACCCGACTAGCGGGCTACAATGAGCAGTTCTTC	CATSDTRLAGYNEQFF
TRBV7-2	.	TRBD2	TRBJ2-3	TGTGCCAGCAGCCCCCGACTAGCGGGACGGGCAGATACGCAGTATTTT	CASSPRLAGRADTQYF
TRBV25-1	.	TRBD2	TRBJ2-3	TGTGCCAGCACTCTAGCGGGGGGTTCTGGGGATACGCAGTATTTT	CASTLAGGSGDTQYF
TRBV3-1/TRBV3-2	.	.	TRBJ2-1	TGTGCCAGCAGCCAAGGCAACGGGGTTAGCTCCTACAATGAGCAGTTCTTC	CASSQGNGVSSYNEQFF
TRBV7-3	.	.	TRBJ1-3	TGTGCCAGCAGCTTAAGCGGCAGGGAATCTGGAAACACCATATATTTT	CASSLSGRESGNTIYF
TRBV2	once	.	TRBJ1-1	TGTGCCAGCAGTGAAGCCGGATACAGGATCATGAACACTGAAGCTTTCTTT	CASSEAGYRIMNTEAFF
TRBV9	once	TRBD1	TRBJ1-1	TGTGCCAGCAGCCCCCACAGGGGACCGAACACTGAAGCTTTCTTT	CASSPHRGPNTEAFF
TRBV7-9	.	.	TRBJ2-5	TGTGCCAGCAGCAACAGCCGCCAAGAGACCCAGTACTTC	CASSNSRQETQYF
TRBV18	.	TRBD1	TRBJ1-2	TGTGCCAGCCGGGGACAGGAGGGAGGCTACACCTTC	CASRGQEGGYTF
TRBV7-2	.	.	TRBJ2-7	TGTGCCAGCAGCTTAGAACCAGGCTCCTACGAGCAGTACTTC	CASSLEPGSYEQYF
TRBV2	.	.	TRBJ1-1	TGTGCCAGCAGTGAACAGGGGAACACTGAAGCTTTCTTT	CASSEQGNTEAFF
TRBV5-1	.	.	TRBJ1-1	TGCGCCAGCAGCATGTCCCAGGTCCATACAATGAACACTGAAGCTTTCTTT	CASSMSQVHTMNTEAFF
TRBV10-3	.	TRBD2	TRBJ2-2	TGTGCCACTGAATGGGGACTAGCGGACGGGGAGCTGTTTTTT	CATEWGLADGELFF
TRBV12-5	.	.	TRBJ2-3	TGTGCTAGTTATGATACGCAGTATTTT	CASYDTQYF
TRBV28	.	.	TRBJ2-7	TGTGCCAGCACCCCCCCGGGAAAAGGCTACGAGCAGTACTTC	CASTPPGKGYEQYF
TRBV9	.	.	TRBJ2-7	TGTGCCAGCAGCGTAAGGGGCTTCGACGAGCAGTACTTC	CASSVRGFDEQYF
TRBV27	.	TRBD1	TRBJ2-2	TGTGCCAGCAGAAAACAGGGGGCGGGTACCGGGGAGCTGTTTTTT	CASRKQGAGTGELFF
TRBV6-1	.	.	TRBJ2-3	TGTGCCAGCAGTGAACCCATACCGGGCACAGATACGCAGTATTTT	CASSEPIPGTDTQYF
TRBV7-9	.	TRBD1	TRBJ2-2	TGTGCCAGCAGCCAAACAGGGGTTAACACCGGGGAGCTGTTTTTT	CASSQTGVNTGELFF
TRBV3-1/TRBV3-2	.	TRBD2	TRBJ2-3	TGTGCCAGCAGCACGAGCGGGGGCAGCACAGATACGCAGTATTTT	CASSTSGGSTDTQYF
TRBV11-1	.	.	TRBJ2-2	TGTGCCAGCAGGGCGGGAACCACCGGGGAGCTGTTTTTT	CASRAGTTGELFF
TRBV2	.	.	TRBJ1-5	TGTGCCAGCAGTGCTACTGTGGTTAGCAATCAGCCCCAGCATTTT	CASSATVVSNQPQHF
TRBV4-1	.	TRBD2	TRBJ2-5	TGCGCCAGCAGCCAAGATTTGGCTAGCGGGGAAGAGACCCAGTACTTC	CASSQDLASGEETQYF
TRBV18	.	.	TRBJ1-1	TGTGCCAGCTCCCCCACCGGTTACGGGAACACTGAAGCTTTCTTT	CASSPTGYGNTEAFF
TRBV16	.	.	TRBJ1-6	TGTGCCAGCAGCCAATCAGGCGGGGCCGATAATTCACCCCTCCACTTT	CASSQSGGADNSPLHF
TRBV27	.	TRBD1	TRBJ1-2	TGTGCCAGCAGTTCGGGACAGGGATTATCCTATGGCTACACCTTC	CASSSGQGLSYGYTF
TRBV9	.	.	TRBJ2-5	TGTGCCAGCAGCGAAAGGACCGGGAGACCTCAAGAGACCCAGTACTTC	CASSERTGRPQETQYF
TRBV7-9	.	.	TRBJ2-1	TGTGCCAGCAGCTTAAGCCCAGGGGATGATTATGAGCAGTTCTTC	CASSLSPGDDYEQFF
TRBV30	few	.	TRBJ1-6	TGTGCCTGGAGAGGACTGGTTAATTCACCCCTCCACTTT	CAWRGLVNSPLHF
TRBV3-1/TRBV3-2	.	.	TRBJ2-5	TGTGCCAGCAGTCCCCAGGTCCAAGAGACCCAGTACTTC	CASSPQVQETQYF
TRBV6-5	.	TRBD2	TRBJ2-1	TGTGCCAGCAGAAACAAGCGGGGGTTCTACAATGAGCAGTTCTTC	CASRNKRGFYNEQFF
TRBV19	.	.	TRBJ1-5	TGTGCCAGTAGTTCCCAGGTAGGTGGCAATCAGCCCCAGCATTTT	CASSSQVGGNQPQHF
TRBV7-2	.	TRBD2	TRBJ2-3	TGTGCCAGCAGCTTAGTAGTTAGCGGGGGGGAAACAGATACGCAGTATTTT	CASSLVVSGGETDTQYF
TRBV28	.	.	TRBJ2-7	TGTGCCAGCAGTTACCCAAACTCTCCGCCGGGCTCCTACGAGCAGTACTTC	CASSYPNSPPGSYEQYF
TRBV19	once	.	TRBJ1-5	TGTGCCAGTAGTAGAACAGGTACCGACCAGCCCCAGCATTTT	CASSRTGTDQPQHF
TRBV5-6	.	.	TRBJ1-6	TGTGCCAGCAGCTACGGTAATTCACCCCTCCACTTT	CASSYGNSPLHF
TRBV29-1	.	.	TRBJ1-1	TGCAGCGTTGACAGATCGCTTTCGAACACTGAAGCTTTCTTT	CSVDRSLSNTEAFF
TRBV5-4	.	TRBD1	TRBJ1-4	TGTGCCAGCAGCCTCCATCGACAGGGTAATAGGGCTAATGAAAAACTGTTTTTT	CASSLHRQGNRANEKLFF
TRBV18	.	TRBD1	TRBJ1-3	TGTGCCAGCTCAGCTACAGGGGGGAACTCTGGAAACACCATATATTTT	CASSATGGNSGNTIYF
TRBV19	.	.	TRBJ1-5	TGTGCCAGTAGTAGGGCGAAGAGGGCTTACAATCAGCCCCAGCATTTT	CASSRAKRAYNQPQHF
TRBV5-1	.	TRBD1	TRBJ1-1	TGCGCCAGCAGACCTAACCAAGACAGGGGGGAGAACACTGAAGCTTTCTTT	CASRPNQDRGENTEAFF